Below, 17 T cell receptor beta chains from the same sample are listed, as sequenced in a study of breast tumors, draining lymph nodes, adjacent tissues (TCRdb year 2016). The library was obtained by multiplex PCR. Sequencing used an Illumina HiSeq 2000. TCRdb itself trimmed the public reads at Q25 with fastp, ran MiXCR and retained productive beta chains. One record per CDR3 amino acid sequence lists the most common genes and DNA. The sample includes fewer than 200,000 distinct CDR3 sequences, with approximately 30% observed a single time. In total, the top ten clones hold approximately 4.2% of the sample. Lymph node samples came from the axillary draining lymph nodes of breast cancer patients. Material: axillary lymph node tissue. The receptors derive from a female donor with breast cancer. Some clones in this sample may be carry-over from other donors' samples.

This clonotype was seen many times. This chain links TRBV5-1 with TRBJ2-7; 11 bases line up with TRBD1. This CDR3 is 15 amino acids long. Germline V lookup: CDR1 SGHRS, CDR2 YFSETQ. Germline trimming cut 3 bases from V and 7 bases from J; bases unmatched to any gene: 9. The CDR3 bases are TGCGCCAGCAGCTGGTGGACAGGGGGCGGTGAGGAGCAGTACTTC. Protein product: CASSWWTGGGEEQYF.

The chain links TRBV7-2 to TRBJ2-5; the D is unclear. The V gene lost 7 bases and the J gene lost 4 bases, with 16 bases spanning the gap. Germline CDR1 is SGHTA and CDR2 is FQGNSA. There are 14 residues in the CDR3. DNA for the CDR3: TGTGCCAGCACCCCCGGATGGTCCACAGAGACCCAGTACTTC. Its translation is CASTPGWSTETQYF.

The table lists this clonotype with many counts. The chain has TRBV20-1 and TRBJ1-5, with D uncertain. The germline V and J ends were trimmed by 2 bases and 7 bases, with 9 bases remaining between them. There are 12 residues in the CDR3. In germline, CDR1 is DFQATT, CDR2 SNEGSKA (reference sequence). CDR3 protein: CSARRGSQPQHF. The CDR3 DNA reads as TGCAGTGCTAGACGCGGGAGCCAGCCCCAGCATTTT.

The DNA of the CDR3 is TGTGCCAGCAGTCCACTTATGGGGAGCGCAGAGACCCAGTACTTC. It yields the protein CASSPLMGSAETQYF. The V and J genes are TRBV6-5 and TRBJ2-5, with a possible D match to TRBD2 (5 bases). Germline assignment: CDR1 MNHEY and CDR2 SVGAGI. The CDR3 totals 15 residues. V shed 5 bases and J shed 4 bases, with 17 bases lying between them.

A word on this clonotype: A single base separates this from a much larger clone, so it may be a read error. No conserved phenylalanine or tryptophan is present at the end of the CDR3, so a read error is the likely explanation. V is TRBV6-5 and J is TRBJ2-7; D remains unclear. This CDR3 is 14 amino acids long. Germline V gene lookup returns CDR1 MNHEY and CDR2 SVGAGI. Trimming shortened V by 2 bases and J by 0 bases, and 8 bases separated the two germline ends. The chain's CDR3 is CASSYVQNSYEQYS. In nucleotides, the CDR3 is TGTGCCAGCAGTTACGTTCAGAACTCCTACGAGCAGTACTCC.

This clonotype was counted many times. The chain employs TRBV12-3 or TRBV12-4 and TRBJ2-7; D unclear. With 5 bases removed from V and 0 bases from J, the gap between germline ends came to 5 bases. The CDR3 spans 12 residues. As DNA, the CDR3 is TGTGCCAGCAGTGACGGCTCCTACGAGCAGTACTTC. Amino acid sequence: CASSDGSYEQYF.

This clonotype was observed a few times. Just one base apart from a much larger clone, this may be a read error. CDR3: CASRPRDESNQPQHF. The CDR3 nucleotides are TGTGCCAGCAGGCCCAGGGACGAAAGCAATCAGCCCCAGCATTTT. The chain recombines TRBV6-4 with TRBJ1-5; the D gene is possibly TRBD1 (5 bases). The CDR3 spans 15 residues. The V and J ends lost 6 bases and 1 base respectively, with 13 bases between them. Germline loops: CDR1 MRHNA, CDR2 SNTAGT.

This clonotype was seen more than once but under ten times. A much larger clone sits a single nucleotide away, making a read error possible. The V gene is TRBV20-1, the J gene TRBJ2-5; possible D gene TRBD2, 7 bases. There are 12 residues in the CDR3. Per germline, CDR1 DFQATT and CDR2 SNEGSKA (reference sequence). CDR3 bases: TGCAGTGCGAGCAGGGGAGGGGAGACCCCGTACTTC. This gives the protein CSASRGGETPYF.

There are many counts of this clonotype. The chain is built from TRBV6-1 and TRBJ1-5; TRBD1 matches at 7 bases. This CDR3 has 15 residues. Germline V gives CDR1 MNHNS, CDR2 SASEGT. The ends lost 6 bases at V and 6 bases at J; junction bases unmatched: 11. CDR3 bases: TGTGCCAGCAGCCCTCTCCGAGACAGGGTTCAGCCCCAGCATTTT. Translating it yields CASSPLRDRVQPQHF.

Note on this clonotype: A much larger clonotype is one base distant, so this may be a read error. The chain is built from TRBV20-1 and TRBJ2-1; tentatively, D is TRBD1 or TRBD2 (5 bases each). V lost 2 bases and J 5 bases, leaving 13 bases between the germline ends. CDR3 length: 14 residues. The germline CDR1 and CDR2 sequences are DFQATT and SNEGSKA (reference sequence). The CDR3 region is CSARPGAVNNEQFF. In DNA form, the CDR3 reads TGCAGTGCTAGACCCGGGGCTGTTAACAATGAGCAGTTCTTC.

In the case of this clonotype: This sequence may be a read error, since a much larger clone differs from it by one base. The chain recombines TRBV19 with TRBJ1-2, with TRBD1 as a possible D gene (6 bases). Trimming removed 11 bases from V and 7 bases from J, with 20 bases in between. The CDR3 runs 13 residues. Germline values: CDR1 LNHDA, CDR2 SQIVND (reference sequence). CDR3 in amino acids: CAGPGGPGGGYTF. In DNA form, the CDR3 reads TGTGCCGGTCCGGGGGGGCCGGGAGGTGGCTACACCTTC.

This clonotype occurred a few times. The chain employs TRBV14 and TRBJ1-1; 7 positions match TRBD1. The germline CDR1 and CDR2 sequences are SGHDN and FVKESK. The CDR3 consists of 13 residues. J gave up 5 bases and V 4 bases, and 4 bases lay outside the gene matches. The CDR3 here is CASSLVTGTEAFF. The DNA of the CDR3 is TGTGCCAGCAGCCTCGTGACAGGGACTGAAGCTTTCTTT.

This clonotype showed up many times. The genes are TRBV20-1 and TRBJ1-1; D may be TRBD1 (6 bases). Trimming took 4 bases from V and 0 from J, leaving 15 bases between them. Germline V gene data show CDR1 as DFQATT and CDR2 as SNEGSKA (reference sequence). CDR3 size: 15 residues. CDR3 DNA: TGCAGTGCTACTCGGGACACCATAATGAACACTGAAGCTTTCTTT. It translates to CSATRDTIMNTEAFF.

Comments on this clonotype: A read error may explain this, as a much larger clone is one base away. V and J are TRBV12-3 or TRBV12-4 and TRBJ2-2; D gene ambiguous. CDR3 size: 13 residues. The ends were cut back, 7 bases at V and 4 bases at J, with 10 bases in the middle. The CDR3 sequence is CASTPLRTGELFF. For the CDR3, the DNA is TGTGCCAGCACGCCTCTCCGCACCGGGGAGCTGTTTTTT.

This clonotype showed up just a few times. A much larger clone differs by one base, so this may be a read error. V and J are TRBV12-3 or TRBV12-4 and TRBJ2-5; D is unresolved. Between the trimmed V and J ends, which lost 3 bases and 5 bases, there was a span of 4 bases. CDR3 size: 11 residues. CDR3 in DNA: TGTGCCAGCAGTTTCGATGAGACCCAGTACTTC. It yields the protein CASSFDETQYF.

At least ten counts were recorded for this clonotype. The V gene is TRBV11-2, the J gene TRBJ1-5; D is undetermined. The V gene's germline CDR1 is SGHAT and CDR2 FQNNGV. This CDR3 comprises 14 residues. Trimming took 0 bases from V and 8 from J, leaving 11 bases between them. The CDR3 is CASSLEPTGEPQHF. CDR3 nucleotide sequence: TGTGCCAGCAGCTTAGAACCCACCGGAGAGCCCCAGCATTTT.

This clonotype was recorded at least ten times. The chain has TRBV5-4 and TRBJ2-3; D unclear. The germline V gene encodes CDR1 SGHNT and CDR2 YYREEE (reference sequence). The CDR3 loop spans 14 amino acids. V lost 3 bases, J lost 5 bases, and 13 bases lay in between. CDR3 DNA: TGTGCCAGCAGCTCGAGGAAGGGCCTAGATACGCAGTATTTT. This translates into CASSSRKGLDTQYF. The whole variable domain, remainder taken from reference TRBV5-4 and TRBJ2-3, is ETGVTQSPTHLIKTRGQQVTLRCSSQSGHNTVSWYQQALGQGPQFIFQYYREEENGRGNFPPRFSGLQFPNYSSELNVNALELDDSALYLCASSSRKGLDTQYFGPGTRLTVL.